This T cell receptor (beta chain) was retrieved from a study of beta chain features in type 1 diabetes. Study results and limitations: PCR may have favored shorter templates equally in patients and controls. Naive, central memory and regulatory TCRB repertoires appeared more similar among patients than healthy donors. More deletions and fewer insertions at VDJ junctions were seen in type 1 diabetes patients. Moderate yet significant TCRB CDR3 shortening was seen in Type 1 diabetes patients in all four CD4+ subsets.

CDR3 length: 13 residues. The germline V gene encodes CDR1 SGHRS and CDR2 YFSETQ. The trim removed 3 bases at V and 2 bases at J, leaving 2 bases unmatched. The isolated RNA, all of it, was reverse transcribed, so expressed TCRB transcripts were what got sequenced. About 3.4 million reads per sample on average were obtained from naive, central memory and regulatory T cell samples. Sequenced by immunoSEQ multiplex PCR; TCRdb stores in-frame clones only, minus some. This repertoire shows around 690,000 clones, around 11% found once; its top ten account for more than 0.1%. In regard to this clone: Its antigen is currently unknown.

The sample consisted of naive CD4+ T cells from blood. This clonotype originated in a young man with type 1 diabetes. The rearrangement joins TRBV5-1 to TRBJ2-7; 7 bases line up with TRBD2. CDR3 region: CASSWRGTYEQYF. CDR3 sequence (DNA): TGCGCCAGCAGCTGGCGGGGGACCTACGAGCAGTACTTC.